One and the same sample provided the 18 T cell receptor beta chains below, sequenced in a study of T cell repertoires in cytomegalovirus infection (dated by TCRdb to the late 2010s). Sequencing was performed on an Illumina HiSeq 1500. TCRdb cleaned the public reads at Q25 with fastp, built clones with MiXCR and kept in-frame beta chains. Records with the same CDR3 protein are collapsed into one entry carrying the most frequent genes and DNA. This sample is represented by fewer than 400,000 distinct CDR3 sequences; around 18% of them were singletons. Of the sample, less than 9.5% falls within the top ten clones. The sequencing sample was made of PBMCs. These receptors were taken from a human donor in good health (CMV status not recorded). Some clones in this sample may be carry-over from other donors' samples.

There are a few counts of this clonotype. The chain carries TRBV11-2 and TRBJ1-1; the match to TRBD1 covers 7 bases. The CDR3 length is 16 residues. Trimming at V came to 2 bases and at J to 6 bases, leaving 12 bases not matched to a gene. CDR1 is SGHAT, CDR2 FQNNGV, per germline. CDR3 nucleotide sequence: TGTGCCAGCAGCTTAAATGGCGTGAGGGGGCTGGCTGAAGCTTTCTTT. This translates into CASSLNGVRGLAEAFF.

J is TRBJ2-7 and V is TRBV15; D remains unclear. Per the germline V gene, CDR1 is LNHNV and CDR2 is YYDKDF (reference sequence). Trimming left V 0 bases short and J 2 bases short, with 8 bases between. The CDR3 has 14 residues. This CDR3 reads CATSRDQGTYEQYF. The CDR3 DNA sequence: TGTGCCACCAGCAGAGATCAAGGGACCTACGAGCAGTACTTC.

About this clonotype itself: It may be a read error: a sequence one base away is much more abundant. Likely a read error: the CDR3 ends without its conserved phenylalanine or tryptophan. The chain employs TRBV6-1 and TRBJ2-7; 7 nucleotides match TRBD2. Trimming took 5 bases from V and 0 from J; bases not matched to a gene: 7. The CDR3 sequence is 15 residues long. Looked up from germline, CDR1 is MNHNS and CDR2 is SASEGT. This CDR3 is CASSYSPSGSYEQYL. The CDR3 region has the DNA TGTGCCAGCAGTTACAGTCCTAGCGGCTCCTACGAGCAGTACCTC.

In this sample, this clonotype turned up a few times. V is TRBV7-9 and J is TRBJ1-3; D gene unclear. The CDR3 has 15 residues. V lost 0 bases and J 0 bases, leaving 6 bases between the germline ends. CDR1 and CDR2 from the germline V gene are SEHNR and FQNEAQ (reference sequence). The CDR3 DNA sequence: TGTGCCAGCAGCTTAGCAGCGAGCTCTGGAAACACCATATATTTT. Protein: CASSLAASSGNTIYF.

There are a few counts of this clonotype. V gene TRBV20-1 combines with J gene TRBJ2-7, with 8 bases aligning to TRBD1. CDR1 is DFQATT, CDR2 SNEGSKA, per germline (reference sequence). V lost 8 bases to trimming and J lost 6 bases; unmatched junction nucleotides: 9. CDR3 length equals 12 residues. For the CDR3, the DNA is TGCAGTTCCAGGGGGCACAGCGGCGAGCAGTACTTC. Its translation: CSSRGHSGEQYF.

In DNA form, the CDR3 reads TGTGCCAGCAGTTATCAGATCTCTGGGGCCAACGTCCTGACTTTC. It translates to CASSYQISGANVLTF. The rearrangement links TRBV6-6 to TRBJ2-6; D gene uncertain. Between the trimmed V and J ends, which lost 3 bases and 0 bases, there was a span of 6 bases. The CDR3 loop spans 15 amino acids. CDR1 is MNHNY and CDR2 is SVGAGI in the germline V gene (reference sequence).

This clonotype was seen at least ten times. The genes are TRBV7-2 and TRBJ1-2, with 7 bases matching TRBD1. CDR1 SGHTA and CDR2 FQGNSA come from the germline V gene. This CDR3 is built from 16 residues. V was pared by 5 bases and J by 0 bases, with 9 bases of the junction left unmatched. The CDR3 bases are TGTGCCAGCAGCGACAGCAGACAGGGTCCTAACTATGGCTACACCTTC. Translation gives CASSDSRQGPNYGYTF. Supplemented by reference TRBV7-2 and TRBJ1-2, the full variable domain reads GAGVSQSPSNKVTEKGKDVELRCDPISGHTALYWYRQSLGQGLEFLIYFQGNSAPDKSGLPSDRFSAERTGGSVSTLTIQRTQQEDSAVYLCASSDSRQGPNYGYTFGSGTRLTVV.

This clonotype was found a few times. As DNA, the CDR3 is TGTGCCAGCAGCGGGGGAACGACCGGGGAGCTGTTTTTT. It codes for CASSGGTTGELFF. The chain combines TRBV2 with TRBJ2-2; maybe TRBD2 (6 bases). Germline V CDR1 and CDR2: SNHLY, FYNNEI. The CDR3 is made up of 13 amino acids. V was shortened by 6 bases and J by 5 bases, with 10 bases between the two germline ends.

This clonotype was seen many times. This sequence joins TRBV7-9 and TRBJ2-1; a weak D match, TRBD1 (8 bases). CDR1 is SEHNR and CDR2 is FQNEAQ in the germline V gene (reference sequence). The CDR3 is made up of 17 amino acids. With 3 bases removed from V and 1 base from J, the gap between germline ends came to 16 bases. The CDR3 region has the DNA TGTGCCAGCAGCTTGTGGACAGGGAGGGAGTCCTACAATGAGCAGTTCTTC. Translation gives CASSLWTGRESYNEQFF.

This CDR3 reads CAWKHTGRPEAFF. The CDR3 DNA reads TGTGCCTGGAAACACACAGGGAGGCCTGAAGCTTTCTTT. V gene TRBV30 combines with J gene TRBJ1-1; D may be TRBD1 (6 bases). This CDR3 has 13 residues. Trimming took off 4 bases at V and 6 bases at J, with 15 bases between the two ends. In germline, CDR1 is GTSNPN, CDR2 SVGIG (reference sequence).

This clonotype was found many times. J is TRBJ1-5 and V is TRBV7-2; no reliable D call. V was cut by 7 bases and J by 4 bases, with 11 bases left in between. Germline loops: CDR1 SGHTA, CDR2 FQGNSA. CDR3 length equals 13 residues. The CDR3 here is CASTTGGNQPQHF. CDR3 sequence (DNA): TGTGCCAGCACCACGGGTGGTAATCAGCCCCAGCATTTT.

The V and J genes are TRBV4-3 and TRBJ1-1; D uncertain. Germline V gene sequence: CDR1 LGHNA, CDR2 YSLEER. V shed 4 bases and J shed 3 bases, with 9 bases lying between them. The CDR3 spans 13 residues. The CDR3: CASSPYADTEAFF. As DNA, the CDR3 is TGCGCCAGCAGCCCCTATGCGGACACTGAAGCTTTCTTT.

The chain joins TRBV20-1 to TRBJ2-2; unclear D gene. The CDR3 totals 12 residues. The germline V gene encodes CDR1 DFQATT and CDR2 SNEGSKA (reference sequence). V gave up 4 bases and J gave up 3 bases, with 6 bases separating them. The CDR3 sequence is CSAIEDTGELFF. CDR3 in DNA: TGCAGTGCTATAGAAGACACCGGGGAGCTGTTTTTT.

In its sample, this clonotype was seen many times. The chain recombines TRBV7-6 with TRBJ2-3; the D gene could be TRBD1 or TRBD2 (5 bases each). CDR1 is SGHVS and CDR2 is FNYEAQ in the germline V gene. The CDR3 is 17 residues long. Trimming took off 4 bases at V and 4 bases at J, with 21 bases between the two ends. CDR3 sequence reads: CASSSKWSGAGPDTQYF. CDR3 DNA sequence: TGTGCCAGCAGCTCAAAATGGAGCGGAGCAGGGCCAGATACGCAGTATTTT.

There are a few counts of this clonotype. The V and J genes are TRBV4-2 and TRBJ2-3; the match to TRBD2 covers 12 bases. The V gene's germline CDR1 is LGHNA and CDR2 YNFKEQ. The CDR3 is 16 residues long. The junction had 3 bases not matched to a gene; V was cut back by 0 bases and J by 5 bases. The CDR3 spells CASSQELAGGGDTQYF. CDR3 in DNA: TGTGCCAGCAGCCAAGAGCTAGCGGGGGGGGGAGATACGCAGTATTTT.

This clonotype was counted between two and nine times. The genes are TRBV20-1 and TRBJ2-3; 7 nucleotides align to TRBD1. J gave up 4 bases and V 5 bases, and 6 bases lay outside the gene matches. CDR3 length: 13 residues. Germline CDR1 DFQATT, CDR2 SNEGSKA (reference sequence). DNA of the CDR3: TGCAGTGCTCGACAGGGTGGGGCAGATACGCAGTATTTT. Amino acid sequence: CSARQGGADTQYF.

This clonotype was seen only a few times. This chain uses TRBV20-1 with TRBJ1-1; D is possibly TRBD1 (6 bases). V was trimmed by 2 bases and J by 0 bases, leaving 10 bases between them. The CDR3 is 14 amino acids. In germline, CDR1 is DFQATT, CDR2 SNEGSKA (reference sequence). The CDR3 nucleotides read TGCAGTGCTAGAAGGAGGACAGTGAACACTGAAGCTTTCTTT. Encoded protein: CSARRRTVNTEAFF.

The V gene is TRBV6-2 or TRBV6-3, the J gene TRBJ2-2, with D possibly being TRBD1 or TRBD2 (5 bases each). The germline gives CDR1 MNHEY, CDR2 SVGEGT. The V end was cut by 2 bases, the J end by 4 bases, with 11 bases between. The CDR3 has 15 amino acids. The CDR3 DNA is TGTGCCAGCAGTTACGGGCAGGGACCCACCGGGGAGCTGTTTTTT. Amino acid sequence: CASSYGQGPTGELFF.